This T cell receptor (beta chain) was recorded in a study of regulatory T cells in long-lasting Graves disease. The sample holds a few counts of this clonotype. The antigen remains undetermined. Relative to the germline gene, one junction end is altered; a read error may explain this. The time point denotes: newly diagnosed GD, antithyroid drugs for less than 3 months. Following extraction of RNA from PBMCs, that RNA was used to make the TCR library. Patients were from an endocrinology department in Xi'an, China. TCR beta libraries were built with iRepertoire HTBI primers and Arm-PCR of CDR3 regions. Via MiXCR, TCRdb re-called the multiplex PCR reads, giving one row per CDR3 protein. The top ten clones hold about 25% of a sample with 400,000 to 550,000 distinct CDR3 sequences, approximately 16% of them seen once. Broader study findings: More public clonotypes were shared by persistent patients (around 2,500) than by new patients (about 970).

The CDR3 sequence is 14 residues long. These data were likewise used in another study, on T cells in Graves' hyperthyroidism and ophthalmopathy.

The TCR comes from a woman younger than 35 with Graves disease. The sample in question was peripheral blood mononuclear cells (PBMCs), obtained at new diagnosis, from a patient treated with antithyroid drugs. The J gene is TRBJ2-1, the V gene TRBV12-3 or TRBV12-4; no firm D call. The CDR3 nucleotides read TGTGCCACCAGTGATCCCCGCGACTACAATGAGCAGTTCTTC. This encodes CATSDPRDYNEQFF.